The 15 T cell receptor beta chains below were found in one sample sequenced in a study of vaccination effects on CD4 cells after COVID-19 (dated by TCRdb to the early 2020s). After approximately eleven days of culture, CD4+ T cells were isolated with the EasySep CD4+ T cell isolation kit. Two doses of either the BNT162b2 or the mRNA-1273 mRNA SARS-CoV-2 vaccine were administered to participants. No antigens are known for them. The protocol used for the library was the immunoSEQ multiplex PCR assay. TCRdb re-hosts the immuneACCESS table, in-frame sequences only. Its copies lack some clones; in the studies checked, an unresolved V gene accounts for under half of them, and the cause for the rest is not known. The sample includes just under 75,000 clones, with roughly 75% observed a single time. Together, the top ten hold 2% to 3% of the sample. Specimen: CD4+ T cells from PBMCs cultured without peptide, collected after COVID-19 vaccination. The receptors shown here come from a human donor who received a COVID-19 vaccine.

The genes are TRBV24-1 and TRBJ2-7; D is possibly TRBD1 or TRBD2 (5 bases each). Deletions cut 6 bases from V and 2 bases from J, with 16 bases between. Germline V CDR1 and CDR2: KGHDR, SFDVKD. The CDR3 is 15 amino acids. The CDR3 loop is CATSPSGTAAYEQYV. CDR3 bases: TGTGCCACCAGTCCCTCCGGGACCGCTGCCTACGAGCAGTACGTC.

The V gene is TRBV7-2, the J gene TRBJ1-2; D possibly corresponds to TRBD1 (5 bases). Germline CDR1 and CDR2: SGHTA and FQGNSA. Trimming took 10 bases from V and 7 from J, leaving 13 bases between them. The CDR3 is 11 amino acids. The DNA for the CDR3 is TGTGCCACCTCCGGGGGGGTTGGCTACACCTTC. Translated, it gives CATSGGVGYTF.

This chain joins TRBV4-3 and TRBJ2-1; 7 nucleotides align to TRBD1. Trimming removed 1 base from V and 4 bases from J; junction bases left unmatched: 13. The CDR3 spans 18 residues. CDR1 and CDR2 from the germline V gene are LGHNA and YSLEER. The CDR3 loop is CASSQAQKQGIGYNEQFF. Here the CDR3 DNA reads TGCGCCAGCAGCCAAGCCCAGAAACAGGGGATCGGGTACAATGAGCAGTTCTTC.

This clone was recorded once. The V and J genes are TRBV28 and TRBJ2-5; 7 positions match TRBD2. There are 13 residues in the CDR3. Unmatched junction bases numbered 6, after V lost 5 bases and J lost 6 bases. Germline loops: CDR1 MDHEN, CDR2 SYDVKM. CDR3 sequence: CASSILAQKTQYF. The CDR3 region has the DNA TGTGCCAGCAGTATACTAGCGCAGAAGACCCAGTACTTC.

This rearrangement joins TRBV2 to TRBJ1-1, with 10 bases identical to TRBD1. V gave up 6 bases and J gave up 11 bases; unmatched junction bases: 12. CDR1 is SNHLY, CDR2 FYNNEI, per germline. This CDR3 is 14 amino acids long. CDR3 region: CASSADRGRLKAFF. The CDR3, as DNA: TGTGCCAGCAGCGCAGACAGGGGGCGATTGAAGGCTTTCTTT.

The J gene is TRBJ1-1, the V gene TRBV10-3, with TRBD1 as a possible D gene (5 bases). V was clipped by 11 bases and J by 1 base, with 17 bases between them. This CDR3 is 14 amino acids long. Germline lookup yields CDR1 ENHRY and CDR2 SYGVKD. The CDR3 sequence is CASTPGGGNTEAFF. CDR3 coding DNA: TGTGCCTCTACCCCCGGGGGAGGGAACACTGAAGCTTTCTTT.

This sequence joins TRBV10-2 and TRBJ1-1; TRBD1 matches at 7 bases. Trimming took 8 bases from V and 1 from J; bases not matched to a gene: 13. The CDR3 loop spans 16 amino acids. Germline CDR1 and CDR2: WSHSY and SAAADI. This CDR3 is CASSEVVRTGNTEAFF. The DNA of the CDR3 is TGCGCCAGCTCTGAGGTCGTGAGGACAGGGAACACTGAAGCTTTCTTT.

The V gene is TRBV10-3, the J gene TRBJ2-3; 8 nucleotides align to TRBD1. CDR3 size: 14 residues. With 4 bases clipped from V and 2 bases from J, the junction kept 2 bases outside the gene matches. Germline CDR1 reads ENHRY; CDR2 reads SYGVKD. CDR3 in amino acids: CAISGQGSTDTQYF. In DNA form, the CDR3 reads TGTGCCATCAGTGGACAGGGGTCCACAGATACGCAGTATTTT.

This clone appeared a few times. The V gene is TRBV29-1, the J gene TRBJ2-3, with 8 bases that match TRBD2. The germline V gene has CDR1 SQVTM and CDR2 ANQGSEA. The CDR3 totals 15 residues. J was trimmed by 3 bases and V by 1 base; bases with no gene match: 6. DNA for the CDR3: TGCAGCGTTGAAGTGGGTAGCGGGATTACAGATACGCAGTATTTT. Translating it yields CSVEVGSGITDTQYF.

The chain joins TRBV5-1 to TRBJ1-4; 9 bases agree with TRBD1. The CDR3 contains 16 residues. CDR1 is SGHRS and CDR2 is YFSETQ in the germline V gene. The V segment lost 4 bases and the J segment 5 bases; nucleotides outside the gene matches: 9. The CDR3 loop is CASSVDPGTGNEKLFF. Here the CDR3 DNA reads TGCGCCAGCAGCGTAGACCCCGGGACAGGGAATGAAAAACTGTTTTTT. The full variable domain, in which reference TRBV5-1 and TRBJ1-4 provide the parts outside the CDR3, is KAGVTQTPRYLIKTRGQQVTLSCSPISGHRSVSWYQQTPGQGLQFLFEYFSETQRNKGNFPGRFSGRQFSNSRSEMNVSTLELGDSALYLCASSVDPGTGNEKLFFGSGTQLSVL.

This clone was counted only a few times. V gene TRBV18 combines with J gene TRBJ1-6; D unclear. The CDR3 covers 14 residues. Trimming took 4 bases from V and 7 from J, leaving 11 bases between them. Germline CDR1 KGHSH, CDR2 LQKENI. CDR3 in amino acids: CASSRQEANSPLHF. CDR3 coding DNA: TGTGCCAGCTCACGACAAGAGGCGAATTCACCCCTCCACTTT.

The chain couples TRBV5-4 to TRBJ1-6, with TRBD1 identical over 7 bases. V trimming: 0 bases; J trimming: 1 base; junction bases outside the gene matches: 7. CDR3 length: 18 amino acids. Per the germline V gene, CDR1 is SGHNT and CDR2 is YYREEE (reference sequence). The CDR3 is CASSLATGFSSYNSPLHF. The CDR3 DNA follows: TGTGCCAGCAGCTTGGCGACAGGGTTTTCATCCTATAATTCACCCCTCCACTTT.

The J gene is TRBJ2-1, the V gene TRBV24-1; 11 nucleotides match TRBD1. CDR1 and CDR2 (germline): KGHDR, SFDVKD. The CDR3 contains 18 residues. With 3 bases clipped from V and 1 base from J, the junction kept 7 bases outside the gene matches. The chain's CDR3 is CATSDTPGQGGSYNEQFF. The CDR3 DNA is TGTGCCACCAGTGATACACCGGGACAGGGGGGGTCCTACAATGAGCAGTTCTTC.

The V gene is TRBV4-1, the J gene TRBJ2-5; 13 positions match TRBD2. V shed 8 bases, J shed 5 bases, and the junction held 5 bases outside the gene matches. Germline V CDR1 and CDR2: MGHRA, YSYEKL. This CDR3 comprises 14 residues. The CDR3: CASQGLAGFETQYF. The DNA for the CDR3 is TGCGCCAGCCAGGGACTAGCGGGGTTTGAGACCCAGTACTTC.

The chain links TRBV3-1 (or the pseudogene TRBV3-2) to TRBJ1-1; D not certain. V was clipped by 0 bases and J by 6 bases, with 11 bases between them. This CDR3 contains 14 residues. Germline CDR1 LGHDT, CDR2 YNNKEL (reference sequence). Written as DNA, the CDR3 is TGTGCCAGCAGCCAAGATTTTACGGGCTCTGAAGCTTTCTTT. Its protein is CASSQDFTGSEAFF.